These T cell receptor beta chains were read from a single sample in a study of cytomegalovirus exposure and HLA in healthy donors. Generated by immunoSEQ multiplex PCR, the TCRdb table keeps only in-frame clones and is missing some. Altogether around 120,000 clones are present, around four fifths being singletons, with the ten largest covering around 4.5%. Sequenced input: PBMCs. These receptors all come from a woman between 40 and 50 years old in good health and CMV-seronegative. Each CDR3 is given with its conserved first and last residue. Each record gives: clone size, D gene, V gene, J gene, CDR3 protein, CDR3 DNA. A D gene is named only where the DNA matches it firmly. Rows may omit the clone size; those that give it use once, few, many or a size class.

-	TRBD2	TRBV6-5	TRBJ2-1	CASSRPGLNYNEQFF	TGTGCCAGCAGTCGGCCGGGACTAAACTACAATGAGCAGTTCTTC
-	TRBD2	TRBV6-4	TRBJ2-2	CASSDSGTSGGNTGELFF	TGTGCCAGCAGTGACTCCGGGACTAGCGGGGGTAACACCGGGGAGCTGTTTTTT
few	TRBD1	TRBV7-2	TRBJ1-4	CASSLSGGSNEKLFF	TGTGCCAGCAGCTTGTCAGGGGGGAGTAATGAAAAACTGTTTTTT
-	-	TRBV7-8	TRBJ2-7	CASSLAGGYYEQYF	TGTGCCAGCAGCTTAGCGGGGGGATACTACGAGCAGTACTTC
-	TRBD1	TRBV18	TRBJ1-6	CASSLGTGGIDNSPLHF	TGTGCCAGCTCGCTGGGGACAGGGGGCATCGATAATTCACCCCTCCACTTT
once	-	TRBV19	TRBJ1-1	CASSWGRGSTEAFF	TGTGCCAGTAGTTGGGGGCGCGGGAGCACTGAAGCTTTCTTT
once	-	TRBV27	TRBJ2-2	CASSLSLVSLGVTGELFF	TGTGCCAGCAGTTTATCGTTGGTGTCCCTAGGGGTTACCGGGGAGCTGTTTTTT
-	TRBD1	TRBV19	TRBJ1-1	CASTPTGFTEAFF	TGTGCCAGTACCCCGACAGGGTTCACTGAAGCTTTCTTT
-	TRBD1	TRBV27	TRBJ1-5	CASSGTANQPQHF	TGTGCCAGCAGTGGGACAGCTAATCAGCCCCAGCATTTT
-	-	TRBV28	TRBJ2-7	CASNEQGDIHEQYF	TGTGCCAGCAATGAACAGGGTGATATCCACGAGCAGTACTTC
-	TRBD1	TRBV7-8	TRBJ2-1	CASSTRTGRGEQFF	TGTGCCAGCAGCACCCGGACAGGACGAGGAGAGCAGTTCTTC
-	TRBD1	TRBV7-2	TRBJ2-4	CASSLQGDLKNIQYF	TGTGCCAGCAGCTTGCAGGGGGATCTCAAAAACATTCAGTACTTC
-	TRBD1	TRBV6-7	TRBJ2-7	CASSYSEGRGTGSYEQYF	TGTGCCAGCAGTTACTCGGAGGGTAGGGGGACAGGATCTTACGAGCAGTACTTC
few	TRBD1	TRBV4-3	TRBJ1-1	CASQDRGRNTEAFF	TGCGCCAGCCAAGACAGGGGCAGGAACACTGAAGCTTTCTTT
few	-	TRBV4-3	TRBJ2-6	CASSQGPGANVLTF	TGCGCCAGCAGCCAAGGGCCTGGGGCCAACGTCCTGACTTTC
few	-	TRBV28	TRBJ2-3	CASGRGTDTQYF	TGTGCCAGCGGGCGGGGCACAGATACGCAGTATTTT
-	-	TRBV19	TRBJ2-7	CASSMGQLYEQYF	TGTGCCAGTAGTATGGGCCAGCTCTACGAGCAGTACTTC
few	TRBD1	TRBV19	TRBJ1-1	CASRDIQGGESTEAFF	TGTGCCAGTAGGGATATACAGGGGGGGGAATCCACTGAAGCTTTCTTT
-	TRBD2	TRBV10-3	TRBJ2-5	CAISESSASGRTQYF	TGTGCCATCAGTGAGTCGTCGGCTAGCGGGAGGACCCAGTACTTC
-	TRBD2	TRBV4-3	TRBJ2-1	CASSPLAGAAYNEQFF	TGCGCCAGCAGCCCGCTAGCGGGAGCGGCCTACAATGAGCAGTTCTTC
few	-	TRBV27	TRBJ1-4	CASSLSQPVSREKLFF	TGTGCCAGCAGTTTGAGCCAACCGGTTAGTAGAGAAAAACTGTTTTTT
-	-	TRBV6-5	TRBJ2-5	CASTTPGGETQYF	TGTGCCAGCACCACACCAGGCGGGGAGACCCAGTACTTC
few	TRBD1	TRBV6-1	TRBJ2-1	CASRPPGQVGGEQFF	TGTGCCAGCAGGCCCCCGGGACAGGTGGGGGGTGAGCAGTTCTTC
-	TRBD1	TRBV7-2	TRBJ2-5	CASSRQRGQSETQYF	TGTGCCAGCAGTCGTCAAAGGGGACAGTCGGAGACCCAGTACTTC
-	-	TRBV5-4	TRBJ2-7	CASSFRGSSYEQYF	TGTGCCAGCAGCTTTCGCGGCTCCTCCTACGAGCAGTACTTC
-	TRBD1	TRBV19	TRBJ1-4	CASSMGTGNEKLFF	TGTGCCAGTAGTATGGGGACAGGGAATGAAAAACTGTTTTTT
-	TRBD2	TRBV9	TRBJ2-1	CASSAQKREGTYNEQFF	TGTGCCAGCAGCGCACAAAAGCGGGAGGGGACCTACAATGAGCAGTTCTTC
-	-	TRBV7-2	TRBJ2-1	CASSLVGGSSYNEQFF	TGTGCCAGCAGCTTAGTTGGCGGCTCCTCCTACAATGAGCAGTTCTTC
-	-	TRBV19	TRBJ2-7	CASSPGGSSYEQYF	TGTGCCAGTAGTCCAGGGGGGTCCTCCTACGAGCAGTACTTC
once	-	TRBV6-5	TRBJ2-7	CASSFQGSYEQYF	TGTGCCAGCAGTTTTCAGGGCTCCTACGAGCAGTACTTC
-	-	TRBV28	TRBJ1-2	CASSFPGGGLANYGYTF	TGTGCCAGCAGTTTCCCGGGGGGGGGATTAGCTAACTATGGCTACACCTTC
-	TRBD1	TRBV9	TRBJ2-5	CASTRGGQAGGFQETQYF	TGTGCCAGCACCCGAGGTGGACAGGCAGGGGGTTTCCAAGAGACCCAGTACTTC
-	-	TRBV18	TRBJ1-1	CASSPATGNTEAFF	TGTGCCAGCTCACCAGCGACGGGGAACACTGAAGCTTTCTTT
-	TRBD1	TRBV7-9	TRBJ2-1	CASSTDRGAGDEQFF	TGTGCCAGCAGCACGGACAGGGGGGCGGGGGATGAGCAGTTCTTC
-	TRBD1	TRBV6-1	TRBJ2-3	CASRQDRGLADTQYF	TGTGCCAGCAGACAGGACAGGGGGCTGGCAGATACGCAGTATTTT
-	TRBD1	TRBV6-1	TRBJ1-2	CASSKAGTGGSNYGYTF	TGTGCCAGCAGTAAAGCCGGGACAGGGGGATCTAACTATGGCTACACCTTC
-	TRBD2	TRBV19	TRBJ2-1	CASSPVPSGRGHNEQFF	TGTGCCAGTAGTCCCGTGCCTAGCGGGAGAGGGCACAATGAGCAGTTCTTC
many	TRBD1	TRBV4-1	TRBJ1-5	CASSLQNRGQPQHF	TGCGCCAGCAGCCTACAGAACAGGGGGCAGCCCCAGCATTTT
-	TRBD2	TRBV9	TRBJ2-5	CASSAGLAGDPGEETQYF	TGTGCCAGCAGCGCGGGACTAGCGGGGGACCCAGGGGAAGAGACCCAGTACTTC
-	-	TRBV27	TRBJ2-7	CASSLSPPTSYSYEQYF	TGTGCCAGCAGTTTATCCCCCCCCACTAGTTACTCCTACGAGCAGTACTTC
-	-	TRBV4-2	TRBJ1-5	CASSQGPGQTNQPQHF	TGTGCCAGCAGCCAAGGACCGGGACAAACGAATCAGCCCCAGCATTTT
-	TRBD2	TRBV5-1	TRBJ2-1	CASNLAGGTYNEQFF	TGCGCCAGCAACCTAGCGGGGGGGACCTACAATGAGCAGTTCTTC
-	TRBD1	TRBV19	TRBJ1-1	CASRIDRGDVNTEAFF	TGTGCCAGTAGAATTGACAGGGGGGATGTGAACACTGAAGCTTTCTTT
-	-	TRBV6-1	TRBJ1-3	CASSDIGRVNTIYF	TGTGCCAGCAGTGATATCGGGAGAGTAAACACCATATATTTT
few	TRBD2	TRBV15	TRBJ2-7	CATSELAGDYEQYF	TGTGCCACCAGCGAGCTAGCGGGGGACTACGAGCAGTACTTC
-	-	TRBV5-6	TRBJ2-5	CASSLEQVQETQYF	TGTGCCAGCAGCTTGGAACAGGTCCAAGAGACCCAGTACTTC
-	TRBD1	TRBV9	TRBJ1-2	CASSSRGGRSYGYTF	TGTGCCAGCAGCTCCCGAGGGGGCCGGAGCTATGGCTACACCTTC
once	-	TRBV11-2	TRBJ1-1	CASSLDGDTYTEAFF	TGTGCCAGCAGCTTAGACGGAGATACCTACACTGAAGCTTTCTTT